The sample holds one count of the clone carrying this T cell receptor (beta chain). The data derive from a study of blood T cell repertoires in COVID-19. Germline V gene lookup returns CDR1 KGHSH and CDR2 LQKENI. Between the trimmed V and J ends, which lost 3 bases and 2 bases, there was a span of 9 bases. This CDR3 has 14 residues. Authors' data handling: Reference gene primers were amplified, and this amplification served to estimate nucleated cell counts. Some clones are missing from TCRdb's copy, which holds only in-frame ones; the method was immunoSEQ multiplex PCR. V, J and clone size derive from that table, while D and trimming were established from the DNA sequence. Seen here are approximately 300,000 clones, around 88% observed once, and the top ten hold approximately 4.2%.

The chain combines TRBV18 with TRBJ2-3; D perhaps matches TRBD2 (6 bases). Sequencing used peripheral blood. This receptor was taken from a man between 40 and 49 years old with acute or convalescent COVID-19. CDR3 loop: CASSPGGLTDTQYF. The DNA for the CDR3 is TGTGCCAGCTCACCGGGAGGTCTCACAGATACGCAGTATTTT.